This T cell receptor beta chain is from a study of blood T cell repertoires in COVID-19. Looking at the study overall: COVID-19 samples collected from the United States, Italy and Spain covered acute and convalescent phases. Nucleic acid was either cDNA or gDNA, and it came from T cells, B-cell-depleted T cells, or PBMCs.

The authors' processing: Reference gene primer amplification yielded estimated nucleated cell counts. Repertoires were generated with immunoSEQ multiplex PCR, while TCRdb's copy carries only in-frame clones and drops some. V, J and clone size derive from that table, while D and trimming were established from the DNA sequence. The sample shows about 250,000 clones, roughly 80% of them seen only once. Germline values: CDR1 SNHLY, CDR2 FYNNEI. The CDR3 extends over 13 amino acids. Trimming cost V 1 base and J 9 bases, with 10 bases left between them. This sequence joins TRBV2 and TRBJ1-5; D possibly corresponds to TRBD1 (5 bases). The specimen sequenced was peripheral blood. This TCR was sampled from a woman at least 80 years old with active or convalescent COVID-19. CDR3 in amino acids: CASSEGGGRPQHF. The CDR3 DNA is TGTGCCAGCAGTGAAGGGGGGGGAAGGCCCCAGCATTTT.